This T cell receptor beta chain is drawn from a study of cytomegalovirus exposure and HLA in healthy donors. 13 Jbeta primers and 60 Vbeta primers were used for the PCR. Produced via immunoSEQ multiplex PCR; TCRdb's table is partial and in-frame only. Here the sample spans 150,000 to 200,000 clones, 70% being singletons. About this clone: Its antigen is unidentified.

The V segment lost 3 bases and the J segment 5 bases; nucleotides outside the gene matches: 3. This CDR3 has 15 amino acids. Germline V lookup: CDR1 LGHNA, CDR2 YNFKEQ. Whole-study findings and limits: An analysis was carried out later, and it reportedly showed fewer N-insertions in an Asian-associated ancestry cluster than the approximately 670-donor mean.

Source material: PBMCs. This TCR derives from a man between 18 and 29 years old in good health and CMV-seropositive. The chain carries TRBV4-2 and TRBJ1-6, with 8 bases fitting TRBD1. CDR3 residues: CASSHTTGDNSPLHF. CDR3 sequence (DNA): TGTGCCAGCAGCCACACGACAGGGGATAATTCACCCCTCCACTTT.